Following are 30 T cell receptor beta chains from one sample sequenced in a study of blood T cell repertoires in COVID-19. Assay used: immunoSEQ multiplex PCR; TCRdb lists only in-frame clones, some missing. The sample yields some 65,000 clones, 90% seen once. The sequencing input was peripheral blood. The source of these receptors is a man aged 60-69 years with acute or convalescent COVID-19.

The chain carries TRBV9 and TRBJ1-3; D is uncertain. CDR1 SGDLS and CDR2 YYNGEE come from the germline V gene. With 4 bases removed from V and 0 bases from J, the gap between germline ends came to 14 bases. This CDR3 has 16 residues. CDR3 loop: CASSQLGAYSGNTIYF. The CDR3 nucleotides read TGTGCCAGCAGCCAACTGGGAGCCTACTCTGGAAACACCATATATTTT.

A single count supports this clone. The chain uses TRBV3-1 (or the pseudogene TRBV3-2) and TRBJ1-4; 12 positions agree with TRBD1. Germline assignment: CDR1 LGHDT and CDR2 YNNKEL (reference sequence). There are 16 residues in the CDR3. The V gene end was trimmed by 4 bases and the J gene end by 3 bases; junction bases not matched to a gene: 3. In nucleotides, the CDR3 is TGTGCCAGCAGCCCAGGGACAGGGGGCCCTAATGAAAAACTGTTTTTT. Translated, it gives CASSPGTGGPNEKLFF.

The CDR3: CANRDREDSPLHF. The CDR3 DNA sequence: TGTGCCAACCGGGACAGGGAAGATTCACCCCTCCACTTT. The V gene is TRBV2, the J gene TRBJ1-6; 9 bases are shared with TRBD1. Germline lookup yields CDR1 SNHLY and CDR2 FYNNEI. J gave up 8 bases and V 10 bases, and 6 bases lay outside the gene matches. This CDR3 contains 13 residues. Complete variable domain (other parts from reference TRBV2 and TRBJ1-6): EPEVTQTPSHQVTQMGQEVILRCVPISNHLYFYWYRQILGQKVEFLVSFYNNEISEKSEIFDDQFSVERPDGSNFTLKIRSTKLEDSAMYFCANRDREDSPLHFGNGTRLTVT.

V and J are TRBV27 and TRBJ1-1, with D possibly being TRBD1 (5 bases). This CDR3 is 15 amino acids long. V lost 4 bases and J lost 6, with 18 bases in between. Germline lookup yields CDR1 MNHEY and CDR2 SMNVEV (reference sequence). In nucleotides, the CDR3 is TGTGCCAGCAGTTCACGGGAGGGGTTTCATCCTGAAGCTTTCTTT. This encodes CASSSREGFHPEAFF.

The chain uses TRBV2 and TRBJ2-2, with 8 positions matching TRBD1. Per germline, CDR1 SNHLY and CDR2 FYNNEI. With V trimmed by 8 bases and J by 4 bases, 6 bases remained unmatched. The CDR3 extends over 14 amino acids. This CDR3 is CASRQGRSTGELFF. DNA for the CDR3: TGTGCCAGCCGACAGGGGAGAAGCACCGGGGAGCTGTTTTTT.

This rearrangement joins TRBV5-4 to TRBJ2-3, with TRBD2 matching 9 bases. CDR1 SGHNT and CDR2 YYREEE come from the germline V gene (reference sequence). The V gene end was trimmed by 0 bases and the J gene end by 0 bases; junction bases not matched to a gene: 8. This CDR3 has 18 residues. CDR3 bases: TGTGCCAGCAGCTTGGTAGCGGGGGCCAACCCGAGCACAGATACGCAGTATTTT. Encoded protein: CASSLVAGANPSTDTQYF.

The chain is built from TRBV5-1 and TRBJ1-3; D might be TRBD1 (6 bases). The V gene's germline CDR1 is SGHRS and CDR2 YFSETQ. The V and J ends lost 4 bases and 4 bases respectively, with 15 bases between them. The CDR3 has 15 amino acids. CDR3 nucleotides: TGCGCCAGCAGCCCTCAAACAGGGTCAGGAAACACCATATATTTT. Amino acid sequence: CASSPQTGSGNTIYF.

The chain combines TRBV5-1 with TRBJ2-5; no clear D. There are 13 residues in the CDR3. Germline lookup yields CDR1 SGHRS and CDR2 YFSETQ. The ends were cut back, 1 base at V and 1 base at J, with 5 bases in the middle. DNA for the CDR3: TGCGCCAGCAGCTTGATCTCCCAAGAGACCCAGTACTTC. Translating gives CASSLISQETQYF.

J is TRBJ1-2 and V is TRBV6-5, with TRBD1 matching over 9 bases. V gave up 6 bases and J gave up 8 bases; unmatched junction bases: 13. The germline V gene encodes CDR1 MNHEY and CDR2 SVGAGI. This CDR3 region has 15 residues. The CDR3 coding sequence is TGTGCCAGCAGGTCACCGGGACAGGGATTTGGAGGCTACACCTTC. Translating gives CASRSPGQGFGGYTF.

The CDR3: CSVVGDRDTYEQYF. In DNA form, the CDR3 reads TGCAGCGTTGTAGGTGACAGGGACACCTACGAGCAGTACTTC. The V call is TRBV29-1, the J call TRBJ2-7, with 7 positions matching TRBD1. J lost 2 bases, V lost 4 bases, and 8 bases had no gene match. This CDR3 contains 14 residues. Germline CDR1 SQVTM, CDR2 ANQGSEA.

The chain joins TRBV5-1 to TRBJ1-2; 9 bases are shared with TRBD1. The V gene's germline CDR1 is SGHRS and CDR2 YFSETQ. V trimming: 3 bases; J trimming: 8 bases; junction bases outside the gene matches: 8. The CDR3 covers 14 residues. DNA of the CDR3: TGCGCCAGCAGCTCCGGACAGGGGAATATGGGCTACACCTTC. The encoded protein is CASSSGQGNMGYTF.

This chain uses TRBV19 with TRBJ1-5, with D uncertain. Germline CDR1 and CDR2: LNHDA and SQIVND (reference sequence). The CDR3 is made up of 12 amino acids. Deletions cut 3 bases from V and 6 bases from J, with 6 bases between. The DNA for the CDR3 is TGTGCCAGTAGTATCGCGGGTCAGCCCCAGCATTTT. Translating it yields CASSIAGQPQHF. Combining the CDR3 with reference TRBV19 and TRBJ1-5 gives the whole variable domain DGGITQSPKYLFRKEGQNVTLSCEQNLNHDAMYWYRQDPGQGLRLIYYSQIVNDFQKGDIAEGYSVSREKKESFPLTVTSAQKNPTAFYLCASSIAGQPQHFGDGTRLSIL.

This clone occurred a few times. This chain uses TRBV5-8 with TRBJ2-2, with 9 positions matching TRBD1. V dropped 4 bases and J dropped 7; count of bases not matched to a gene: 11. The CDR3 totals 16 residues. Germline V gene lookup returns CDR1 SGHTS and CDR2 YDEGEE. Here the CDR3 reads CASSTMDRGYIGELFF. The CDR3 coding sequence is TGTGCCAGCAGCACGATGGACAGGGGTTACATCGGGGAGCTGTTTTTT.

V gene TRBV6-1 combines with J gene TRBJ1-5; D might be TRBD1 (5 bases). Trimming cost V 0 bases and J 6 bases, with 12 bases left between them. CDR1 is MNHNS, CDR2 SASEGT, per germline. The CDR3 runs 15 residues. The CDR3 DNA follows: TGTGCCAGCAGTGAAGCGGGGGGATATGGTCAGCCCCAGCATTTT. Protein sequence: CASSEAGGYGQPQHF.

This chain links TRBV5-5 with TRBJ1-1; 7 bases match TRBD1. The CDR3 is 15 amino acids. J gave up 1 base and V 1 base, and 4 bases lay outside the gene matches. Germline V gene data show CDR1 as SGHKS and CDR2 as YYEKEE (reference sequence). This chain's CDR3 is CASSLSGTANTEAFF. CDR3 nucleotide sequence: TGTGCCAGCAGCTTGAGTGGGACAGCGAACACTGAAGCTTTCTTT.

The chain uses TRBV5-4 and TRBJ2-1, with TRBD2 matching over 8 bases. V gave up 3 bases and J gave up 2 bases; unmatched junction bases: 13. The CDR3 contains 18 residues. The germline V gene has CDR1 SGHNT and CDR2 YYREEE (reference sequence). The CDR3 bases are TGTGCCAGCAGCTCGAAGGTGCCCCGGGGGGGCCCCTACAATGAGCAGTTCTTC. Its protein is CASSSKVPRGGPYNEQFF.

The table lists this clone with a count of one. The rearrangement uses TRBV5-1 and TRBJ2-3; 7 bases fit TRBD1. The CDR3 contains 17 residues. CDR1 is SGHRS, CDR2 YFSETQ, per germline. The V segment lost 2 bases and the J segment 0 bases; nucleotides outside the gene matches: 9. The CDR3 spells CASSLGTARSSTDTQYF. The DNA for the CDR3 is TGCGCCAGCAGCTTAGGGACAGCACGTTCTAGCACAGATACGCAGTATTTT.

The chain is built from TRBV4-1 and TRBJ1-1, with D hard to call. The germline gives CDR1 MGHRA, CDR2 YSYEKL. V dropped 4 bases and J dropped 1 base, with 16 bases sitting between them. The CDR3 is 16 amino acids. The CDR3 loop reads CASSPMRPDRNTEAFF. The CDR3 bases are TGCGCCAGCAGCCCGATGCGGCCAGATCGGAACACTGAAGCTTTCTTT.

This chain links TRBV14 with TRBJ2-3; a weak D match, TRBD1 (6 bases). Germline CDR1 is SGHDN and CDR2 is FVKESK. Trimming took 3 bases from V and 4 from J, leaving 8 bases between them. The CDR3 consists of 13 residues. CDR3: CASSQAGADTQYF. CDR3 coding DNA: TGTGCCAGCAGCCAGGCAGGGGCAGATACGCAGTATTTT.

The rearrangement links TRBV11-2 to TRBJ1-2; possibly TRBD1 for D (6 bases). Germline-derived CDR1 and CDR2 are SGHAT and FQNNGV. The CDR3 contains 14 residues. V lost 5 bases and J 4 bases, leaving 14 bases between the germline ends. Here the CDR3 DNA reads TGTGCCAGCAGCAAGAGGACAGAACTCTATGGCTACACCTTC. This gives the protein CASSKRTELYGYTF.

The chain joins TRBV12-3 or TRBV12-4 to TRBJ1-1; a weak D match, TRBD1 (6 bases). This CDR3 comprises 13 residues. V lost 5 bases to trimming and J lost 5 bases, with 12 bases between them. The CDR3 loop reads CASSRQVTTEAFF. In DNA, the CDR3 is TGTGCCAGCAGTCGACAGGTCACGACTGAAGCTTTCTTT.

The CDR3 protein is CASSEARTYEQYF. The CDR3 DNA reads TGTGCCAGCAGTGAAGCCAGAACCTACGAGCAGTACTTC. The chain carries TRBV6-1 and TRBJ2-7, with D unclear. This CDR3 region has 13 residues. Trimming took off 0 bases at V and 2 bases at J, with 5 bases between the two ends. Per the germline V gene, CDR1 is MNHNS and CDR2 is SASEGT.

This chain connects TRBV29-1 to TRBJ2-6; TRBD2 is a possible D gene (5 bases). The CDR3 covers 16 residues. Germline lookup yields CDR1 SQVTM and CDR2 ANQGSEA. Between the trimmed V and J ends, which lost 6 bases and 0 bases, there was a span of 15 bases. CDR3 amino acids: CSVAGPDYSGANVLTF. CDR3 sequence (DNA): TGCAGCGTAGCCGGGCCAGACTACTCTGGGGCCAACGTCCTGACTTTC.

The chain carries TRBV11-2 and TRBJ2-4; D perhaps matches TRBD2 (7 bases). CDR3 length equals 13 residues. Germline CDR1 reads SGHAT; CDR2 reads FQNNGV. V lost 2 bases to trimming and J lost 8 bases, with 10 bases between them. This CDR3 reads CASSLRGGDIQYF. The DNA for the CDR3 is TGTGCCAGCAGCTTAAGAGGGGGGGACATTCAGTACTTC.

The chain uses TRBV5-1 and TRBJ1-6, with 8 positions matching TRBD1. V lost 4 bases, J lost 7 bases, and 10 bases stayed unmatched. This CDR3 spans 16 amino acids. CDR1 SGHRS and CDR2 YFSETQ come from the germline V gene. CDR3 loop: CASSRGQGNNNSPLHF. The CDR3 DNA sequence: TGCGCCAGCAGCCGTGGACAGGGAAATAACAATTCACCCCTCCACTTT.

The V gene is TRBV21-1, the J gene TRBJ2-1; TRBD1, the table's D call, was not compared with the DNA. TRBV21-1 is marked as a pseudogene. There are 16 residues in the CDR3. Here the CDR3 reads CASSKDKGVEYNEQFF. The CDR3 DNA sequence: TGTGCCAGCAGCAAAGACAAGGGGGTGGAGTACAATGAGCAGTTCTTC.

This chain's CDR3 is CASSLGGGAGQPQHF. The CDR3 nucleotides read TGTGCCAGCAGCTTAGGAGGGGGCGCGGGGCAGCCCCAGCATTTT. V gene TRBV7-8 combines with J gene TRBJ1-5; 7 bases agree with TRBD1. Germline V gene lookup returns CDR1 SGHVS and CDR2 FQNEAQ. The CDR3 loop spans 15 amino acids. The V segment lost 1 base and the J segment 7 bases; nucleotides outside the gene matches: 7.

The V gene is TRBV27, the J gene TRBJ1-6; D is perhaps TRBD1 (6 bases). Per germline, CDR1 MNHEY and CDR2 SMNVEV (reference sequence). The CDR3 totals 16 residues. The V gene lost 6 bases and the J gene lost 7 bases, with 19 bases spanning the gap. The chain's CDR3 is CASRHLSTGLNSPLHF. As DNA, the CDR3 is TGTGCCAGCAGGCATCTCTCAACAGGGTTAAATTCACCCCTCCACTTT.

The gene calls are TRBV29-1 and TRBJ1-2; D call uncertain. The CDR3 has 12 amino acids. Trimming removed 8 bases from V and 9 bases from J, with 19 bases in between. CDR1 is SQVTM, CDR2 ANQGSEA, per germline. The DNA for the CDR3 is TGCAGCTCAACATTGGGCCCTACAAGCTACACCTTC. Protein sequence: CSSTLGPTSYTF.

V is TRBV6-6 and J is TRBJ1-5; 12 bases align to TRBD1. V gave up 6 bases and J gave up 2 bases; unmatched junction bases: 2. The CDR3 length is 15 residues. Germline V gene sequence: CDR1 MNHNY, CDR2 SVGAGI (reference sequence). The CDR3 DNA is TGTGCCAGCAGCGGGACAGGGGGCGGCAATCAGCCCCAGCATTTT. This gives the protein CASSGTGGGNQPQHF.